This T cell receptor beta chain emerged from a study of cytomegalovirus exposure and HLA in healthy donors (dated 2017 in TCRdb). With regard to the full study: According to an earlier analysis of a few hundred of the donors, about 179 million T cells yielded over 100 million unique TCR beta sequences and approximately 280 Gb of sequence data. Roughly 300 gigabases of sequencing data and tens of millions of unique TCR sequences were included in an early release covering roughly 700 HLA-typed donors. Among the roughly 430 genotyped donors, more than 70% belonged to the genetic ancestry cluster associated with self-reported Caucasian donors. The aim of the study was to test whether cataloging public T cell receptors could identify signatures of past pathogen exposure. Using immunosequencing, the study profiled T cell repertoires from 500 to 800 subjects and related those repertoires to cytomegalovirus serostatus. A separate validation cohort of more than 100 different subjects was used in addition to the 666-subject first cohort. To predict cytomegalovirus infection status, the study brought together high-throughput TCR immunosequencing, statistical association of individual TCRs with disease status, and machine learning. To study patterns of TCR occurrence, a later analysis re-analyzed previously published TCR beta repertoires from 666 donors and added high-resolution HLA genotyping. The later analysis used no new phenotypic data to find candidate immune exposures, relying instead on TCR beta sequences and their occurrence across donors. An earlier analysis of approximately 640 of the donors applied high-throughput TCR beta sequencing to assess whether each TCR beta V gene segment acted as functional or pseudogenic. Donor age, sex, ethnicity and CMV serostatus were collected together with the repertoire data. A later genetic analysis used genome-wide SNP genotypes for about 55% of the 666 donors, treating that subset as a discovery cohort. All discovery cohort repertoires had been generated using a single sequencing platform. HLA typing included class I and class II loci at four-digit resolution. Typing coverage varied by locus: about 620-630 donors for A, B, C, DRB1 and DQB1; 522 for DQA1; approximately 610 for DPA1; fewer than 480 for DPB1. Because of strong linkage in the cohort, 5 or 6 DR-DQ haplotypes were treated as single units for association and clustering. Across approximately 420 genotyped donors of the cohort, an average of roughly 250,000 unique TCR beta nucleotide sequences per donor were sequenced, and approximately 19% of those sequences were non-productive.

The cohort consisted of 600 or so healthy bone marrow donors. Cohort members were all nominally healthy when sampled, although unrecorded immune exposures were likely present. The donor was CMV seropositive and was included in the group of some 290 seropositive cohort members. A peripheral blood sample was provided by each donor, and peripheral blood mononuclear cells were used for TCR beta sequencing. Genomic DNA extraction from the blood cell samples was performed with the Qiagen DNeasy Blood Extraction Kit. On this clone: The specificity of this receptor is unknown. Per-base quality was not reported, and no clone a single base away is much larger than it.

V is trimmed back by 5 bases and J by 3 bases, and the junction contains 13 bases that no gene match accounts for. Reading from cysteine to phenylalanine, the CDR3 counts 16 amino acids. The kept DNA is CDR3 alone, 48 bases in frame from the first base. Taken from the germline V gene (reference sequence), the CDR1 and CDR2 loops are SGHNT and YYREEE. General conclusions and limits of the study: Because HLA typing was unavailable for some donors at each locus, only the typed subset was used in association tests. Correlated functional status among segregating V segments might be attributable to linkage disequilibrium, but an unknown experimental factor could not be ruled out. The sequencing pipeline was judged likely to have produced a cluster of highly shared sequence variants as a technical artifact. According to a later analysis, most CMV-associated TCR beta chains appeared to be HLA-restricted, and the HLA associations seemed to be driven largely by CMV exposure. The 87-base-pair reads could not distinguish some IMGT-functional V segments, including TRBV6-2 and TRBV6-3, so those segments were excluded. In a later analysis, some 17,000 TCR beta sequences were associated with specific HLA alleles at a false discovery rate of 0.05. While some public TCRs were present in many individuals, most TCR sequences turned up only very rarely across donors. It was suggested by the authors that the approach could potentially be generalized to other disease states and immunological phenotypes. A few of the identified cytomegalovirus-associated TCR beta chains were confirmed in vitro to be specific for cytomegalovirus antigens. In both the original and validation cohorts, the classifier was reported to diagnose cytomegalovirus status with high specificity and sensitivity. A further reported finding was that TCR beta sequences accurately predicted the HLA-A and HLA-B alleles for most subjects in the first cohort. A total of about 180 TCR beta chains were listed by the study as associated with cytomegalovirus. A later analysis reported that several top co-occurrence clusters appeared linked to parvovirus B19, influenza, CMV and Epstein-Barr virus. In a later analysis, the rate of TCR association differed among HLA loci, with DRB1 alleles having the most associated TCRs and HLA-C alleles having the fewest. This cohort had only TCR beta chains sequenced, and the lack of alpha or paired-chain data limited which features could be detected. Assigning TCR associations to individual alleles was difficult when HLA alleles, especially DR and DQ, strongly co-occurred. CMV serostatus was the only immune exposure information available for the cohort. The presence/absence analyses assumed that sequencing depth was roughly uniform across donors, and that assumption may not be true. A later analysis found that HLA-associated TCR beta chains were more clonally expanded and had lower generation probabilities than equally common non-associated chains. According to a later genetic analysis, donors in an Asian-associated ancestry cluster had fewer N-insertions in productive TCRs than the approximately 670-donor mean. The earlier analysis of approximately 560 of the donors excluded 15 to 20 rarely observed V segments, including chromosome 9 orphons, because counts were too low. An association between a missense DCLRE1C variant and V-gene and J-gene trimming of TCR beta chains was found in a later genetic analysis and replicated in an independent cohort. In an earlier analysis of approximately 600 of the donors, most TCR beta V segments were observed in productive rearrangements about 87% or about 30% of the time, broadly matching IMGT annotations.

Libraries were prepared through the immunoSEQ multiplex PCR assay. For the multiplex PCR, a mixture combining 60 forward primers for TCR Vbeta segments and 13 reverse primers for TCR Jbeta segments was used. A multiplex PCR assay on genomic DNA amplified the CDR3 region of rearranged TCR beta genes. On the Illumina HiSeq System, the amplified TCR beta libraries were sequenced as 87-base-pair reads. The study's processing was this. In a later analysis, 77 million or so unique TCR beta chains were counted across the roughly 670 repertoires, and roughly 10 million of these chains were shared by at least two donors. Raw reads were error-corrected and collapsed into unique sequences with a nearest-neighbor algorithm that merged closely related sequences to remove PCR and sequencing errors. CDR3 sequences were aligned to IMGT reference sequences to assign V, D and J gene segments. For a sequence to be retained, a match of at least six nucleotides was required to both a V gene segment and a J gene segment. A rearrangement was called productive if the CDR3 had no stop codons and remained in frame with V and J, and every other rearrangement was called non-productive. Following IMGT convention, CDR3 was defined as the stretch from the second conserved V-encoded cysteine up to the conserved J-encoded phenylalanine. The earlier analysis of some 540 of the donors excluded any sequence lacking an unambiguous match to a single V gene segment. An earlier analysis of just under 600 of the donors called V segments functional above 56.7% productive rearrangements and segregating when the between-donor standard deviation exceeded 5%. A statistical classification framework was built to diagnose cytomegalovirus status from the catalog of TCR beta chain sequences. In a later analysis, TCR nucleotide sequences were compared against IMGT/GENE-DB human TR gene sequences so that V and J genes could be assigned. In a later analysis, CDR3 sequences and most-parsimonious VDJ recombination scenarios were assigned using the TCRdist pipeline. A later analysis defined each TCR beta chain by its CDR3 amino acid sequence plus V-gene family, and excluded reads lacking a unique V-gene family. To address suspected cross-contamination and a sequencing artifact, a later analysis removed 592 highly shared, low-generation-probability nucleotide sequences. In a later analysis, a clonal expansion index was calculated for each public chain from normalized within-repertoire ranks of inferred template counts. Generation probabilities in a later analysis came from a VDJ recombination model fitted to out-of-frame rearrangements, and those results were checked against IGoR. Hypergeometric tests were used in a later analysis to score TCR-TCR, TCR-HLA and TCR-CMV co-occurrence, with a repertoire-size bias correction applied to the TCR pairs. A later analysis estimated false discovery rates by permuting HLA or CMV assignments 20 times. In a later analysis, co-occurring TCRs were grouped with DBSCAN, and TCRdist sequence similarity was added when clustering was performed within HLA-allele-positive subsets. Repertoires with fewer than 30,000 or more than 120,000 public chains were left out of co-occurrence clustering, as were roughly five repertoires with anomalous nucleotide sharing. Held by TCRdb, this immuneACCESS table contains in-frame sequences only and omits some clones. Under half of the omission traces to an unresolved V gene where checked; the cause of the rest is unknown. That table furnishes V, J and clone size, whereas the DNA furnished D and trimming. Counted in this sample were roughly 150,000 clones; around 68% of them appeared once. Jointly, the top ten make up more than 9% of the sample.

The sample consisted of PBMCs. The V and J genes are TRBV5-4 and TRBJ2-7, and TRBD2 matches 8 of the central bases. The TCR was taken from a man aged 25-45 years in good health and CMV-seropositive. The CDR3 protein: CASSRTREDGVYEQYF. The base sequence is TGTGCCAGCAGTCGAACGCGGGAGGACGGGGTCTACGAGCAGTACTTC.